This TCR beta chain was recorded in a study of T cells after yellow fever vaccination (dated by TCRdb to between 2019 and 2020). For the study in its entirety: The SMART-Seq v4 Ultra Low Input RNA kit was used to prepare libraries from fractions with low cell numbers. To track T-cell clones before and after primary and booster YFV17D yellow fever vaccination, bulk TCR alpha and beta repertoires were sequenced longitudinally. Two healthy male donors made up the cohort, one aged 18 to 29 years and the other aged 30 to 39 years. Blood was collected at multiple timepoints before and after primary and secondary immunization, and bulk PBMC replicates and cell subsets were isolated.

The listed sequencing device is Illumina NovaSeq 6000. TCR cDNA was made using 5'RACE template switching, a step that added a universal primer site and unique molecular identifiers. cDNA synthesis was primed from both the TCR alpha and TCR beta constant segments. Two PCR steps were used to amplify libraries, with sample barcodes and sequencing adapters being added in the second step. Libraries were sequenced on Illumina HiSeq 2500 (2x100 bp) or NovaSeq (2x150 bp). As for the original processing: MIGEC was used to demultiplex reads and collapse the reads into UMI consensus sequences, and MiXCR was used for V(D)J alignment. Using edgeR on replicate PBMC samples, clonotypes were called vaccine-responding if FDR was below 0.01 and the log2 fold change was above 5 up to day 15. CD4 or CD8 identity was assigned to each bulk clonotype according to whether the clonotype was present at higher abundance in the sequenced CD4 repertoire or the sequenced CD8 repertoire. Using fastp trimming at Q25 and MiXCR clonotype assembly, TCRdb reanalyzed the public sequencing data and kept in-frame beta chains. Entries are consolidated by CDR3 protein sequence, retaining the most common genes and DNA. In this record, the V and J calls reflect TCRdb's handling and not the investigators' own analysis. This sample is represented by about 250,000 distinct CDR3 sequences; around 3.5% of them were singletons. The ten largest clones capture about 20% of the sample.

In light of the paper, this sample's treatment or condition label describes: live attenuated yellow fever vaccine strain. Two biological replicates of bulk PBMCs were collected at each blood-draw timepoint. PBMCs were isolated from peripheral blood using a standard Ficoll-Paque protocol. TriZol was used to extract RNA from bulk PBMCs, CD4 and CD8 fractions, and dextramer-positive and dextramer-negative fractions. Relative to germline, V is 3 bases shorter and J is 2 bases shorter, with 12 bases between their ends. Via the germline V gene (reference sequence), CDR1 is SGHKS and CDR2 YYEKEE. The CDR3 numbers 14 residues from cysteine through phenylalanine. Left in the record is the CDR3 DNA by itself, 42 bases read in frame from the first base. This clonotype was observed at least ten times. The target of this receptor is not known. No quality values exist for individual bases; no much larger clone is one base distant.

What the research found in general, with its limitations: The secondary T-cell response was found to be weaker but faster than the primary response, with a peak reached on day 5 rather than on day 15. The study included only a couple of donors, which limits how far the findings can be generalized. After the booster, most clones that had expanded after primary vaccination were detected again (over 95% of CD4 and roughly nine tenths of CD8), suggesting broad maintenance of memory. Because abundant contaminating clonotypes from the bulk population could be contained in FACS-sorted repertoires, computational filtering was required. A small share of clonotypes occurred in both CD4 and CD8 compartments, likely arising from convergent recombination.

The rearranged chain carries TRBV5-5 and TRBJ2-7; 5 matching bases give a weak D call of TRBD2. The sample in question was PBMCs, obtained 15 days after the yellow fever booster vaccination. This clonotype was obtained from a young man who received the YFV17D yellow fever vaccine. In nucleotide form, the sequence is TGTGCCAGCAGCTGGGAGACGCCTGCCTACGAGCAGTACTTC. Translation gives CASSWETPAYEQYF.